What follows are 23 T cell receptor beta chains derived from one specimen sequenced in a study of early T cells in non-severe SARS-CoV-2 infection. TCRdb called the 5' RACE reads again in MiXCR, with one record for every CDR3 protein. The sample carries about 76,000 distinct CDR3 sequences, around a sixth recorded once. The sample taken for sequencing was whole blood. The receptor set was obtained from an adult who was a healthcare worker with PCR-confirmed SARS-CoV-2 infection or an uninfected control (not recorded which).

The chain is built from TRBV12-3 or TRBV12-4 and TRBJ2-7, with 9 bases fitting TRBD1. Trimming took 5 bases from V and 3 from J; bases not matched to a gene: 5. CDR3 length: 14 residues. DNA for the CDR3: TGTGCCAGCAGTCCGGGACAGGGCTTCTACGAGCAGTACTTC. Translation: CASSPGQGFYEQYF.

In regard to this clonotype: One end of the junction varies from germline; a read error may be responsible. The rearrangement links TRBV7-8 to TRBJ1-1; 8 bases align to TRBD1. CDR3 length equals 16 residues. Germline lookup yields CDR1 SGHVS and CDR2 FQNEAQ. Here the CDR3 DNA reads TGTGCCAGCAGCGATTGGACAGGGCGAATGAACACTGAAGTTTTCTTT. Protein: CASSDWTGRMNTEVFF.

This clonotype has a handful of counts. V gene TRBV6-2 or TRBV6-3 combines with J gene TRBJ2-6; the D gene is possibly TRBD1 (5 bases). The CDR3 has 20 amino acids. Germline V gene lookup returns CDR1 MNHEY and CDR2 SVGEGT. Trimming pared 2 bases from V and 0 bases from J, leaving 20 bases between. Written as DNA, the CDR3 is TGTGCCAGCAGTTACGTGGTCTCCCAGGGTTCCATCTCTGGGGCCAACGTCCTGACTTTC. Protein sequence: CASSYVVSQGSISGANVLTF.

This clonotype appeared a few times. The chain links TRBV28 to TRBJ1-2; possible D gene TRBD1, 5 bases. The CDR3 has 13 residues. The V and J ends lost 2 bases and 4 bases respectively, with 8 bases between them. CDR1 is MDHEN, CDR2 SYDVKM, per germline. The CDR3 here is CASSLDSLYGYTF. Written as DNA, the CDR3 is TGTGCCAGCAGTTTAGACAGTCTCTATGGCTACACCTTC.

The rearrangement uses TRBV19 and TRBJ2-1; D may be TRBD2 (5 bases). V shed 6 bases and J shed 7 bases, with 16 bases lying between them. Germline loops: CDR1 LNHDA, CDR2 SQIVND (reference sequence). The length of the CDR3 is 14 residues. The CDR3 here is CASSPLMGGNEQFF. DNA of the CDR3: TGTGCCAGTAGCCCTCTGATGGGCGGGAATGAGCAGTTCTTC.

The chain couples TRBV19 to TRBJ1-4, with D unresolved. Germline V gives CDR1 LNHDA, CDR2 SQIVND (reference sequence). V shed 5 bases and J shed 2 bases, with 12 bases lying between them. The CDR3 is 15 amino acids. CDR3 nucleotides: TGTGCCAGTAGTTTCCGACAAGAGACTAATGAAAAACTGTTTTTT. Its translation: CASSFRQETNEKLFF.

This clonotype was observed a few times. This chain connects TRBV25-1 to TRBJ1-2, with D uncertain. Per germline, CDR1 MGHDK and CDR2 SYGVNS. The CDR3 spans 15 residues. The V and J ends lost 2 bases and 4 bases respectively, with 14 bases between them. CDR3 sequence (DNA): TGTGCCAGCAGTGAAACGGCACGACAAAGCTATGGCTACACCTTC. It yields the protein CASSETARQSYGYTF.

The sample holds a few counts of this clonotype. The chain uses TRBV18 and TRBJ2-5; no clear D. CDR3 size: 13 residues. Trimming took 0 bases from V and 5 from J, leaving 7 bases between them. Germline V gives CDR1 KGHSH, CDR2 LQKENI. CDR3 sequence (DNA): TGTGCCAGCTCACCACCCCCCCCTGAGACCCAGTACTTC. This encodes CASSPPPPETQYF.

CDR3 region: CASTNRYYEQYF. The CDR3 nucleotides read TGTGCCAGCACTAACAGATACTACGAGCAGTACTTC. V usage is TRBV28 and J usage is TRBJ2-7; D not resolved. Germline lookup yields CDR1 MDHEN and CDR2 SYDVKM. V was trimmed by 7 bases and J by 3 bases, leaving 10 bases between them. This CDR3 spans 12 amino acids.

Only one count was recorded for this clonotype. The rearrangement links TRBV3-1 to TRBJ2-1; tentative D call: TRBD2 (6 bases). With 1 base removed from V and 3 bases from J, the gap between germline ends came to 10 bases. The V gene's germline CDR1 is LGHDT and CDR2 YNNKEL (reference sequence). The CDR3 is 15 residues long. CDR3 in amino acids: CASSQGRGNYNEQFF. The CDR3 DNA follows: TGTGCCAGCAGCCAAGGGCGGGGAAACTACAATGAGCAGTTCTTC.

This clonotype was found a few times. The V gene is TRBV2, the J gene TRBJ1-5; D uncertain. Germline V gene data show CDR1 as SNHLY and CDR2 as FYNNEI. The CDR3 covers 14 residues. V was pared by 6 bases and J by 2 bases, with 11 bases between. The CDR3 bases are TGTGCCAGCAGCTACTCCTCGGGCAATCAGCCCCAGCATTTT. Its protein product is CASSYSSGNQPQHF.

The chain is built from TRBV7-9 and TRBJ2-7; D is unclear. There are 13 residues in the CDR3. Trimming shortened V by 4 bases and J by 7 bases, and 14 bases separated the two germline ends. Germline lookup yields CDR1 SEHNR and CDR2 FQNEAQ (reference sequence). The CDR3 nucleotides are TGTGCCAGCAGCTACACGACTGCTGGAGAGCAGTACTTC. Protein product: CASSYTTAGEQYF.

In its sample, this clonotype was seen a few times. The V call is TRBV18, the J call TRBJ1-2, with D hard to call. CDR1 is KGHSH, CDR2 LQKENI, per germline. Deletions cut 3 bases from V and 0 bases from J, with 14 bases between. The CDR3 extends over 16 amino acids. CDR3: CASSPTDGVANYGYTF. In DNA, the CDR3 is TGTGCCAGCTCACCTACCGACGGGGTAGCTAACTATGGCTACACCTTC.

The V gene is TRBV11-2, the J gene TRBJ2-1; maybe TRBD2 (5 bases). V lost 5 bases to trimming and J lost 7 bases, with 21 bases between them. The CDR3 totals 16 residues. Germline assignment: CDR1 SGHAT and CDR2 FQNNGV. The CDR3 DNA follows: TGTGCCAGCAGCCCCAGTGGGGAGTCAAGCAGAAATGAGCAGTTCTTC. Its protein is CASSPSGESSRNEQFF.

The V and J genes are TRBV6-2 or TRBV6-3 and TRBJ1-2, with 8 bases lining up with TRBD1. The CDR3 length is 15 residues. V gave up 10 bases and J gave up 4 bases; unmatched junction bases: 14. Looked up from germline, CDR1 is MNHEY and CDR2 is SVGEGT. DNA of the CDR3: TGTGCCACCCACTTTCCGGGACAGGCCTTCTATGGCTACACCTTC. This codes for CATHFPGQAFYGYTF.

There are a few counts of this clonotype. The junction departs from germline at one end; a sequencing error may be responsible. The chain joins TRBV20-1 to TRBJ1-1; D is ambiguous. This CDR3 contains 8 residues. The germline gives CDR1 DFQATT, CDR2 SNEGSKA (reference sequence). In nucleotides, the CDR3 is TGCAGTGCTAGAGCGGGTGCCTTT. As protein: CSARAGAF.

This clonotype has more than one count but fewer than ten. V is TRBV12-3 or TRBV12-4 and J is TRBJ1-4, with 8 bases lining up with TRBD1. CDR3 size: 15 residues. V was clipped by 3 bases and J by 4 bases; unmatched bases: 4. CDR3 nucleotides: TGTGCCAGCAGTTTGAGGACAGGGTTTAATGAAAAACTGTTTTTT. This gives the protein CASSLRTGFNEKLFF.

This clonotype was seen more than once but under ten times. The chain is built from TRBV7-2 and TRBJ2-5, with D unclear. V dropped 4 bases and J dropped 4 bases, with 13 bases sitting between them. CDR1 and CDR2 from the germline V gene are SGHTA and FQGNSA. The length of the CDR3 is 14 residues. The CDR3 reads CASSSQRLAETQYF. As DNA, the CDR3 is TGTGCCAGCAGCTCCCAAAGACTGGCAGAGACCCAGTACTTC.

This clonotype occurred a few times. V gene TRBV20-1 combines with J gene TRBJ2-5; D is possibly TRBD1 (6 bases). V shed 2 bases and J shed 1 base, with 17 bases lying between them. The CDR3 runs 16 residues. The germline gives CDR1 DFQATT, CDR2 SNEGSKA (reference sequence). CDR3 residues: CSARRSWGPTQETQYF. CDR3 nucleotide sequence: TGCAGTGCTAGAAGAAGTTGGGGGCCGACCCAAGAGACCCAGTACTTC.

This chain links TRBV27 with TRBJ2-7; no clear D gene. Trimming cost V 2 bases and J 1 base, with 6 bases left between them. Germline CDR1 reads MNHEY; CDR2 reads SMNVEV (reference sequence). The CDR3 is 13 amino acids. The CDR3 nucleotides are TGTGCCAGCAGTTTAAGGGTATCCTACGAGCAGTACTTC. Its translation: CASSLRVSYEQYF.

Only a few counts were recorded for this clonotype. CDR3 coding DNA: TGTGCCAGCAGCTTAGTGGCTAGAGTAGATACGCAGTATTTT. This sequence encodes CASSLVARVDTQYF. The chain is built from TRBV7-8 and TRBJ2-3; D gene ambiguous. This CDR3 comprises 14 residues. V lost 1 base to trimming and J lost 5 bases, with 10 bases between them. The V gene's germline CDR1 is SGHVS and CDR2 FQNEAQ.

The chain recombines TRBV20-1 with TRBJ2-3; 11 nucleotides match TRBD2. V was clipped by 5 bases and J by 3 bases; unmatched bases: 7. CDR1 is DFQATT and CDR2 is SNEGSKA in the germline V gene (reference sequence). This CDR3 spans 15 amino acids. This CDR3 reads CSADLLAGVTDTQYF. DNA for the CDR3: TGCAGTGCTGACCTACTAGCGGGAGTGACAGATACGCAGTATTTT.

The gene calls are TRBV7-8 and TRBJ2-5; no firm D call. CDR3 length: 14 amino acids. CDR1 and CDR2 (germline): SGHVS, FQNEAQ. Trimming took 5 bases from V and 3 from J, leaving 13 bases between them. This chain's CDR3 is CASSPRTAEETQYF. In DNA, the CDR3 is TGTGCCAGCAGCCCGCGGACGGCTGAAGAGACCCAGTACTTC.